This T cell receptor (beta chain) was observed in a study of T cell responses to AZD1222 COVID-19 vaccine. Findings and limits, study-wide: White British ancestry dominated among donors, who included more females, and clonal diversity was possibly underestimated.

The method was immunoSEQ multiplex PCR; TCRdb's version includes in-frame clones alone and lacks a portion of them. The sample records 95,000 to 150,000 clones, around 85% being singletons. The CDR3 is 14 amino acids. V shed 4 bases, J shed 6 bases, and the junction held 7 bases outside the gene matches. Per germline, CDR1 SGHRS and CDR2 YFSETQ. This clone was detected only once. Its cognate antigen is unknown. V and J are TRBV5-1 and TRBJ1-3, with 7 positions matching TRBD1. This receptor was taken from an adult in good health. Sample: peripheral blood, taken on day 0 of AZD1222 vaccination. CDR3 loop: CASSPGGGENTIYF. DNA of the CDR3: TGCGCCAGCAGCCCGGGAGGGGGCGAAAACACCATATATTTT. Full variable domain (rest looked up from reference TRBV5-1 and TRBJ1-3): KAGVTQTPRYLIKTRGQQVTLSCSPISGHRSVSWYQQTPGQGLQFLFEYFSETQRNKGNFPGRFSGRQFSNSRSEMNVSTLELGDSALYLCASSPGGGENTIYFGEGSWLTVV.